Below, 18 T cell receptor beta chains from the same sample are listed, as sequenced in a study of identifying expanded T cells in peripheral blood. Only in-frame clones appear in the TCRdb table, and some are missing; sequencing was by immunoSEQ multiplex PCR. The table records tens of thousands of clones, roughly 86% of them present only once. Sequencing was carried out using blood. These receptors were collected from a person aged 18 to 69 in good health.

The CDR3 protein is CAWSLQGVTDTQYF. Written as DNA, the CDR3 is TGTGCCTGGAGTTTACAGGGGGTCACAGATACGCAGTATTTT. This chain uses TRBV30 with TRBJ2-3, with 8 nucleotides matching TRBD1. Germline V gives CDR1 GTSNPN, CDR2 SVGIG (reference sequence). The CDR3 covers 14 residues. V trimming: 2 bases; J trimming: 2 bases; junction bases outside the gene matches: 3.

This chain links TRBV2 with TRBJ1-2, with D possibly TRBD1 on 6 matching bases. Trimming removed 10 bases at V and 2 bases at J, with 14 bases between. CDR3 length equals 13 residues. CDR1 and CDR2 from the germline V gene are SNHLY and FYNNEI. CDR3 protein: CATDGGRNYGYTF. CDR3 in DNA: TGTGCCACCGACGGGGGCCGCAACTATGGCTACACCTTC.

The rearrangement uses TRBV28 and TRBJ1-1; D is undetermined. CDR1 and CDR2 from the germline V gene are MDHEN and SYDVKM. Trimming took off 1 base at V and 3 bases at J, with 12 bases between the two ends. The CDR3 sequence is 15 residues long. The CDR3: CASSLSPETYTEAFF. CDR3 nucleotide sequence: TGTGCCAGCAGTTTATCCCCGGAAACCTACACTGAAGCTTTCTTT.

The chain uses TRBV5-8 and TRBJ1-1; 11 bases are a match to TRBD1. Germline assignment: CDR1 SGHTS and CDR2 YDEGEE. The CDR3 is 16 amino acids. V dropped 3 bases and J dropped 3; count of bases not matched to a gene: 7. CDR3 loop: CASSWWTGGRDTEAFF. DNA for the CDR3: TGTGCCAGCAGCTGGTGGACAGGGGGCAGGGACACTGAAGCTTTCTTT.

The chain employs TRBV7-2 and TRBJ2-7, with 9 bases identical to TRBD2. CDR1 is SGHTA, CDR2 FQGNSA, per germline. The CDR3 length is 16 residues. The J segment lost 0 bases and the V segment lost 1 base, leaving 4 bases of the junction unmatched. Here the CDR3 reads CASSLVLSGSSYEQYF. In nucleotides, the CDR3 is TGTGCCAGCAGCTTAGTTCTTAGCGGGAGCTCCTACGAGCAGTACTTC.

The chain is built from TRBV7-9 and TRBJ1-2; 8 nucleotides agree with TRBD1. V gave up 6 bases and J gave up 6 bases; unmatched junction bases: 9. The CDR3 runs 14 residues. The germline CDR1 and CDR2 sequences are SEHNR and FQNEAQ (reference sequence). For the CDR3, the DNA is TGTGCCAGCAGGCGGACAGGGACGTCGGATGGCTACACCTTC. Translated: CASRRTGTSDGYTF.

The V gene is TRBV30, the J gene TRBJ1-2; D is unresolved. The CDR3 extends over 12 amino acids. Trimming shortened V by 2 bases and J by 8 bases, and 12 bases separated the two germline ends. Germline CDR1 GTSNPN, CDR2 SVGIG (reference sequence). CDR3 DNA: TGTGCCTGGAGTAGGACGGGCCGGGGCTACACCTTC. Amino acids: CAWSRTGRGYTF. Together with reference TRBV30 and TRBJ1-2, the CDR3 gives the full variable domain: SQTIHQWPATLVQPVGSPLSLECTVEGTSNPNLYWYRQAAGRGLQLLFYSVGIGQISSEVPQNLSASRPQDRQFILSSKKLLLSDSGFYLCAWSRTGRGYTFGSGTRLTVV.

V gene TRBV7-9 combines with J gene TRBJ2-1, with TRBD2 matching over 13 bases. Trimming cost V 5 bases and J 8 bases; bases outside gene matches: 6. Germline assignment: CDR1 SEHNR and CDR2 FQNEAQ (reference sequence). CDR3 length: 15 amino acids. This CDR3 reads CASSTSGRARYEQFF. Written as DNA, the CDR3 is TGTGCCAGCAGCACTAGCGGGAGGGCCCGTTATGAGCAGTTCTTC.

The chain employs TRBV4-1 and TRBJ1-1; D unclear. Per germline, CDR1 MGHRA and CDR2 YSYEKL. This CDR3 is 17 amino acids long. V was trimmed by 0 bases and J by 2 bases, leaving 16 bases between them. The CDR3 nucleotides read TGCGCCAGCAGCCAAGAGGGCAGTTGGGCATTAAACACTGAAGCTTTCTTT. Protein sequence: CASSQEGSWALNTEAFF.

The rearrangement uses TRBV6-1 and TRBJ1-6; 8 positions agree with TRBD1. The V segment lost 4 bases and the J segment 0 bases; nucleotides outside the gene matches: 5. CDR3 size: 17 residues. From germline, CDR1 is MNHNS and CDR2 SASEGT. The CDR3 reads CASSGQGQSSYNSPLHF. CDR3 bases: TGTGCCAGCAGTGGACAGGGGCAGAGCTCCTATAATTCACCCCTCCACTTT.

The chain employs TRBV18 and TRBJ2-5; TRBD1 or TRBD2 may be the D gene (6 bases each). This CDR3 is 14 amino acids long. Trimming removed 6 bases at V and 2 bases at J, with 13 bases between. Germline CDR1 reads KGHSH; CDR2 reads LQKENI. The CDR3, as DNA: TGTGCCAGCTCGTTTACAGGGACTCAAGAGACCCAGTACTTC. It specifies CASSFTGTQETQYF.

The chain links TRBV29-1 to TRBJ1-2, with D unclear. Germline CDR1 and CDR2: SQVTM and ANQGSEA. Trimming shortened V by 1 base and J by 5 bases, and 2 bases separated the two germline ends. The CDR3 spans 10 residues. The CDR3 DNA follows: TGCAGCGTTGAAGGATATGGCTACACCTTC. Its protein product is CSVEGYGYTF. The whole variable domain, remainder taken from reference TRBV29-1 and TRBJ1-2, is SAVISQKPSRDICQRGTSLTIQCQVDSQVTMMFWYRQQPGQSLTLIATANQGSEATYESGFVIDKFPISRPNLTFSTLTVSNMSPEDSSIYLCSVEGYGYTFGSGTRLTVV.

The CDR3 coding sequence is TGTGCCAGCAGTCCGGGGGACAGGTCCTACGAGCAGTACTTC. Translating it yields CASSPGDRSYEQYF. The V gene is TRBV28, the J gene TRBJ2-7; 8 bases line up with TRBD1. With V trimmed by 5 bases and J by 1 base, 4 bases remained unmatched. The CDR3 sequence is 14 residues long. CDR1 MDHEN and CDR2 SYDVKM come from the germline V gene.

This chain uses TRBV10-3 with TRBJ2-1, with no clear D. This CDR3 spans 14 amino acids. Germline V gene lookup returns CDR1 ENHRY and CDR2 SYGVKD. V lost 4 bases and J 8 bases, leaving 15 bases between the germline ends. The CDR3 reads CAISADKEFDEQFF. CDR3 sequence (DNA): TGTGCCATCAGTGCCGACAAGGAATTCGATGAGCAGTTCTTC.

The chain links TRBV5-1 to TRBJ2-7; tentative D call: TRBD2 (5 bases). In germline, CDR1 is SGHRS, CDR2 YFSETQ. The V end lost 7 bases, the J end lost 8 bases, and 22 bases lay between the germline ends. This CDR3 is 14 amino acids long. CDR3 sequence (DNA): TGCGCCAGCGCTCCAACACCGGGATCCCAAAAGCAGTACTTC. This sequence encodes CASAPTPGSQKQYF. The variable domain in full, completed from reference TRBV5-1 and TRBJ2-7, reads KAGVTQTPRYLIKTRGQQVTLSCSPISGHRSVSWYQQTPGQGLQFLFEYFSETQRNKGNFPGRFSGRQFSNSRSEMNVSTLELGDSALYLCASAPTPGSQKQYFGPGTRLTVT.

For the CDR3, the DNA is TGTGCCAGCAGCAAAACCGAAGAGGCCTCCTACGAGCAGTACTTC. This translates into CASSKTEEASYEQYF. V is TRBV6-6 and J is TRBJ2-7; D remains unclear. V dropped 6 bases and J dropped 0 bases, with 15 bases sitting between them. Germline V gives CDR1 MNHNY, CDR2 SVGAGI (reference sequence). The CDR3 is 15 amino acids.

The CDR3 reads CASSSTPARVDQPQHF. CDR3 DNA sequence: TGTGCCAGCAGCTCCACCCCCGCCAGGGTCGATCAGCCCCAGCATTTT. V is TRBV7-9 and J is TRBJ1-5; weak D call: TRBD1 (5 bases). The V gene lost 4 bases and the J gene lost 5 bases, with 18 bases spanning the gap. The CDR3 length is 16 residues. From germline, CDR1 is SEHNR and CDR2 FQNEAQ (reference sequence).

The chain uses TRBV7-2 and TRBJ2-1; TRBD2 might be the D (6 bases). Germline lookup yields CDR1 SGHTA and CDR2 FQGNSA. This CDR3 is 13 amino acids long. V lost 5 bases and J lost 10, with 15 bases in between. DNA of the CDR3: TGTGCCAGCAGCCCGGGGATCGGGAGCGAGCAGTTCTTC. Translated: CASSPGIGSEQFF.